This T cell receptor beta chain derives from a study of CD8+CD57+ T cells in acquired aplastic anemia. General observations from the study: Between the patient and control groups, CD8+ Simpson's diversity did not differ significantly.

A remark on this clonotype: Its antigen is as yet unknown.

V trimming: 3 bases; J trimming: 8 bases; junction bases outside the gene matches: 4. CDR1 and CDR2 (germline): LNHDA, SQIVND (reference sequence). The length of the CDR3 is 14 residues. Before being chosen for sequencing, patients had shown CD8+CD57+ cell expansion by flow cytometry. Every patient had severe acquired aplastic anemia. Patients had not yet gotten any therapy when their blood was taken for sampling. CDR3 and TCR beta VDJ profiling relied on genomic DNA as the template. From the reads, TCRdb called clonotypes with MiXCR, one entry per CDR3 protein. Among roughly 250,000 distinct CDR3 sequences listed, 82% were seen once.

The source material was sorted CD4+, CD8+, or CD8+CD57+ T cells (not recorded which) from PBMCs. V gene TRBV19 combines with J gene TRBJ2-1; 10 bases map to TRBD2. The receptor comes from a human donor with aplastic anemia. CDR3 DNA: TGTGCCAGTAGTATCTCTAGCGGGAGTTATGAGCAGTTCTTC. It is translated as CASSISSGSYEQFF.